The clone carrying this T cell receptor (beta chain) was detected many times. The entry originates in a study of regulatory T cells in long-lasting Graves disease. Turning to the study itself: Persistent Graves' disease denoted over 5 years of antithyroid drugs plus positive TSH receptor antibodies.

The TCR beta library used iRepertoire HTBI primers with Arm-PCR amplification of CDR3. Using its own MiXCR run on the multiplex PCR reads, TCRdb lists one record per CDR3 protein. The data hold a few hundred thousand distinct CDR3 sequences, with 23% observed a single time. Germline loops: CDR1 DFQATT, CDR2 SNEGSKA (reference sequence). V was trimmed by 4 bases and J by 0 bases, leaving 16 bases between them. The CDR3 loop spans 15 amino acids. Time point here: persistent/refractory GD, antithyroid drugs over 5 years with positive TRAb. With RNA extracted from PBMCs as input, the TCR library was made.

The sequence came from a female donor with Graves disease. This chain links TRBV20-1 with TRBJ2-7; D might be TRBD2 (6 bases). This specimen was peripheral blood mononuclear cells (PBMCs), taken when the disease was refractory, from a patient treated with antithyroid drugs. The CDR3 here is CSAKILGLDSYEQYF. CDR3 sequence (DNA): TGCAGTGCTAAGATACTGGGACTCGACTCCTACGAGCAGTACTTC.